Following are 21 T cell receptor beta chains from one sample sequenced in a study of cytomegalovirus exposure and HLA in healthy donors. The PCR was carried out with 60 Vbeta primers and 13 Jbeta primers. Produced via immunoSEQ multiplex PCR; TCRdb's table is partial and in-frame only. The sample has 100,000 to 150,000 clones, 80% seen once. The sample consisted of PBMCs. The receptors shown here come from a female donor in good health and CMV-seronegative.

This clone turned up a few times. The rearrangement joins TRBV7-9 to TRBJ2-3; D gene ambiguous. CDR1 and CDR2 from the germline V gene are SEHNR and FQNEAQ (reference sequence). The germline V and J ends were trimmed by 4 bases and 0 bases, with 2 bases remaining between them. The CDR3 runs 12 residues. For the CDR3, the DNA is TGTGCCAGCAGCTCTAGCACAGATACGCAGTATTTT. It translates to CASSSSTDTQYF.

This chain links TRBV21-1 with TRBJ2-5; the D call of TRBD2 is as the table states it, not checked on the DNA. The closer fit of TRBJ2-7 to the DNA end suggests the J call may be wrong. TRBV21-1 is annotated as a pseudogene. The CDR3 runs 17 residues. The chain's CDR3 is CASSKYLGLWLFYEQYF. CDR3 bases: TGTGCCAGCAGCAAATATCTGGGACTATGGCTCTTTTACGAGCAGTACTTC.

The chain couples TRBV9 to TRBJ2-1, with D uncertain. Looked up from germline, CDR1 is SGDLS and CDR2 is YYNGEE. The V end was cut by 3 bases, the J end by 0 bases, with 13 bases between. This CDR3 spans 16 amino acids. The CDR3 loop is CASSANPRGSYNEQFF. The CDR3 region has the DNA TGTGCCAGCAGCGCCAATCCAAGAGGCTCCTACAATGAGCAGTTCTTC. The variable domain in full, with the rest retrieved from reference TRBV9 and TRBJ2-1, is DSGVTQTPKHLITATGQRVTLRCSPRSGDLSVYWYQQSLDQGLQFLIQYYNGEERAKGNILERFSAQQFPDLHSELNLSSLELGDSALYFCASSANPRGSYNEQFFGPGTRLTVL.

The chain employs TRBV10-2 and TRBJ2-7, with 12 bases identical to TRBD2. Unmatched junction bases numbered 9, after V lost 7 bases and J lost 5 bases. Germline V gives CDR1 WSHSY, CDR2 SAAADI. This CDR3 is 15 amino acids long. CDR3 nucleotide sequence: TGCGCCAGCAAGAAGACTAGCGGGAGTTCGAACGAGCAGTACTTC. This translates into CASKKTSGSSNEQYF.

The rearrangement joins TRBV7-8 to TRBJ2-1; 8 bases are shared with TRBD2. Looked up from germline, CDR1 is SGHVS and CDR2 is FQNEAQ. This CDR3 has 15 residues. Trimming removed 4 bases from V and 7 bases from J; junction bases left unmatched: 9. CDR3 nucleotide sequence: TGTGCCAGCAGCTCACTGTCCGGGACTAGGAATGAGCAGTTCTTC. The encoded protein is CASSSLSGTRNEQFF.

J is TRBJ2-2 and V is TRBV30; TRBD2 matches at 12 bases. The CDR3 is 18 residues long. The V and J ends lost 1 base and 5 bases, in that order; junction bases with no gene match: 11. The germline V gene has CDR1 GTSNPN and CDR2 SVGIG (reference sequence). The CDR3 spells CAWSDGTSGFRGTGELFF. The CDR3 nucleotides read TGTGCCTGGAGTGACGGGACTAGCGGGTTTCGCGGAACCGGGGAGCTGTTTTTT. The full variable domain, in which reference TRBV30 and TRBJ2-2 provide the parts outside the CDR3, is SQTIHQWPATLVQPVGSPLSLECTVEGTSNPNLYWYRQAAGRGLQLLFYSVGIGQISSEVPQNLSASRPQDRQFILSSKKLLLSDSGFYLCAWSDGTSGFRGTGELFFGEGSRLTVL.

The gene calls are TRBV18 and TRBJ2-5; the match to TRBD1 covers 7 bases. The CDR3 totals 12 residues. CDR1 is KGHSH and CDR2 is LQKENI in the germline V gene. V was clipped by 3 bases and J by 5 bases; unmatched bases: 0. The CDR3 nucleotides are TGTGCCAGCTCACCGACAGGGGAGACCCAGTACTTC. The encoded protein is CASSPTGETQYF.

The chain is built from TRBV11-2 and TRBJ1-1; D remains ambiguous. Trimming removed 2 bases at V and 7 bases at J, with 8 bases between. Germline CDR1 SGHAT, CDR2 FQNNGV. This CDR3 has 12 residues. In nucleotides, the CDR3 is TGTGCCAGCAGCTTAATCCGAGTTGAAGCTTTCTTT. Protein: CASSLIRVEAFF.

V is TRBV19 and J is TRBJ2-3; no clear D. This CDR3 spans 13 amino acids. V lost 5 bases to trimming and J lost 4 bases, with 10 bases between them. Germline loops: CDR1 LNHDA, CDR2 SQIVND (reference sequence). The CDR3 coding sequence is TGTGCCAGTAGTTCATACAATTCAGATACGCAGTATTTT. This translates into CASSSYNSDTQYF. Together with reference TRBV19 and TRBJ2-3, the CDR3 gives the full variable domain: DGGITQSPKYLFRKEGQNVTLSCEQNLNHDAMYWYRQDPGQGLRLIYYSQIVNDFQKGDIAEGYSVSREKKESFPLTVTSAQKNPTAFYLCASSSYNSDTQYFGPGTRLTVL.

The CDR3 sequence: CASSLSSQGYRLYGYTF. CDR3 coding DNA: TGTGCCAGCAGTTTATCCTCACAGGGTTATAGGCTCTATGGCTACACCTTC. This sequence joins TRBV28 and TRBJ1-2; perhaps TRBD1 as D (6 bases). Germline CDR1 MDHEN, CDR2 SYDVKM. Deletions cut 1 base from V and 4 bases from J, with 19 bases between. The CDR3 runs to 17 residues.

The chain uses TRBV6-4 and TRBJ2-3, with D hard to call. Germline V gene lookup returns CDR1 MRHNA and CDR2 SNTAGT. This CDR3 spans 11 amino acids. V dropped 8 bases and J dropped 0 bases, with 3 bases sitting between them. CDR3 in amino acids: CASASTDTQYF. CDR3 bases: TGTGCCAGCGCGAGCACAGATACGCAGTATTTT.

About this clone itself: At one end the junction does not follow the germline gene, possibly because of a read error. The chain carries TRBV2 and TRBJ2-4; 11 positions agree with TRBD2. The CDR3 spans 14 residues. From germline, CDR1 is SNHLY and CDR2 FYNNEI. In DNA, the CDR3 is TGTGCCAGCAGCCTACTAGCGGGGGTGAACAGTCAGTACTTC. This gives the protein CASSLLAGVNSQYF.

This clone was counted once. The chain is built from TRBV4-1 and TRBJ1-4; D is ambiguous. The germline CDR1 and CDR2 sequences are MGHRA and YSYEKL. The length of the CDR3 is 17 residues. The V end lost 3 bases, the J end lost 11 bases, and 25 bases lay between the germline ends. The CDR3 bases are TGCGCCAGCAGCCACCTTCGGGTCCGCCGCGCCAGTAGGAAACTGTTTTTT. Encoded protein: CASSHLRVRRASRKLFF.

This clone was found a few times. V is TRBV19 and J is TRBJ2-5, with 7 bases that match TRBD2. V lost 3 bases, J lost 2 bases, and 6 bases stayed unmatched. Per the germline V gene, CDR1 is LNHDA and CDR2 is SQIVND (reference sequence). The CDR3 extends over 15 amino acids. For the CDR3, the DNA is TGTGCCAGTAGTATTCTCGGCGGGGGACAAGAGACCCAGTACTTC. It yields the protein CASSILGGGQETQYF.

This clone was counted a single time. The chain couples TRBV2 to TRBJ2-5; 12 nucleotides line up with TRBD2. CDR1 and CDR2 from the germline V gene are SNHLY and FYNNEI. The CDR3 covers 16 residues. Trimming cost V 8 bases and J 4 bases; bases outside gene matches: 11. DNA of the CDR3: TGTGCCAGCGTGAGCCAGCTAGCGGGGGGGCGAGAGACCCAGTACTTC. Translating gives CASVSQLAGGRETQYF.

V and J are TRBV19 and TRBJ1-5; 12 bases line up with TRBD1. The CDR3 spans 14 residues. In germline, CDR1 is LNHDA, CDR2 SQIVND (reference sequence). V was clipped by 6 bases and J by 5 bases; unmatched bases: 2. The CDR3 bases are TGTGCCAGTAGGGGGACAGGGGGCTATCAGCCCCAGCATTTT. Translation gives CASRGTGGYQPQHF.

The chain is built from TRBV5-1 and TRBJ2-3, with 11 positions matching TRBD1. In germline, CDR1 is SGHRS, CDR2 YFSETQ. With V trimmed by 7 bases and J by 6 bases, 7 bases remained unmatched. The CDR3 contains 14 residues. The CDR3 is CASLGTGGSDTQYF. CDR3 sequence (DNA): TGCGCCAGCCTAGGGACAGGGGGATCCGATACGCAGTATTTT. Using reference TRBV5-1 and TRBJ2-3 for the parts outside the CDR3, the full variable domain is KAGVTQTPRYLIKTRGQQVTLSCSPISGHRSVSWYQQTPGQGLQFLFEYFSETQRNKGNFPGRFSGRQFSNSRSEMNVSTLELGDSALYLCASLGTGGSDTQYFGPGTRLTVL.

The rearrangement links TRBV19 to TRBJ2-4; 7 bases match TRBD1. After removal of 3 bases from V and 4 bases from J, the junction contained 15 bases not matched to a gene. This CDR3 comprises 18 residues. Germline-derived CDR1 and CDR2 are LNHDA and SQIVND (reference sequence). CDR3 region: CASSIMGVRTGEKNIQYF. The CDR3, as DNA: TGTGCCAGTAGTATTATGGGGGTGCGAACAGGGGAGAAAAACATTCAGTACTTC.

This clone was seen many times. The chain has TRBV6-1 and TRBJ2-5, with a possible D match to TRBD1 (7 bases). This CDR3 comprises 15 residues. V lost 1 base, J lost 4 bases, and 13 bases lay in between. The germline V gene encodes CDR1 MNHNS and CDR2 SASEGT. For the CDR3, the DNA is TGTGCCAGCAGTGAAGAGCAGGGGGGAGCAGAGACCCAGTACTTC. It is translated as CASSEEQGGAETQYF.

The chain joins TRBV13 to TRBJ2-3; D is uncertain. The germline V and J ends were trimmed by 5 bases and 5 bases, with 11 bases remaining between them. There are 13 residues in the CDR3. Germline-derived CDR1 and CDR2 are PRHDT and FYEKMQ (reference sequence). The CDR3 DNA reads TGTGCCAGCAGCCCACTTATGGTAGATACGCAGTATTTT. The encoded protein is CASSPLMVDTQYF.

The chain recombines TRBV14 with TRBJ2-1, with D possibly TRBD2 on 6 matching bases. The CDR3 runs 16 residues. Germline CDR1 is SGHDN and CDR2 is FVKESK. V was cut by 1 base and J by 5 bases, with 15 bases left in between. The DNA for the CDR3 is TGTGCCAGCAGCCAAGGTAGCGGACTTCCACACAATGAGCAGTTCTTC. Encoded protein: CASSQGSGLPHNEQFF. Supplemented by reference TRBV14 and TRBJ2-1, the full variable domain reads EAGVTQFPSHSVIEKGQTVTLRCDPISGHDNLYWYRRVMGKEIKFLLHFVKESKQDESGMPNNRFLAERTGGTYSTLKVQPAELEDSGVYFCASSQGSGLPHNEQFFGPGTRLTVL.